This T cell receptor beta chain was obtained from a study of CD8 T cell repertoires and HIV-1 epitope variants. Study context: Controls included no peptide, Ebola AY9 epitope, and a CMV, EBV, flu pool. Separate from the cultures, 1M uncultured T cells served as baseline. Overall study findings and caveats: Six of nine antigen-specific clonotypes appeared cross-reactive to autologous or escape variants.

Comments on this clone: No antigen is known for it.

V was shortened by 2 bases and J by 6 bases, with 2 bases between the two germline ends. CDR1 and CDR2 from the germline V gene are SGHVS and FQNEAQ. This CDR3 spans 11 amino acids. The repertoire was sequenced with immunoSEQ multiplex PCR; TCRdb's copy has only in-frame clones and lacks some. The sample lists roughly 5,800 clones, about 68% occurring once. The sequenced material came from cultured CD8+ T cells derived from PBMCs. The gene calls are TRBV7-8 and TRBJ2-1, with D unclear. The source of this sequence is a male donor with HIV. The DNA for the CDR3 is TGTGCCAGCAGCTTATTCAATGAGCAGTTCTTC. It codes for CASSLFNEQFF.